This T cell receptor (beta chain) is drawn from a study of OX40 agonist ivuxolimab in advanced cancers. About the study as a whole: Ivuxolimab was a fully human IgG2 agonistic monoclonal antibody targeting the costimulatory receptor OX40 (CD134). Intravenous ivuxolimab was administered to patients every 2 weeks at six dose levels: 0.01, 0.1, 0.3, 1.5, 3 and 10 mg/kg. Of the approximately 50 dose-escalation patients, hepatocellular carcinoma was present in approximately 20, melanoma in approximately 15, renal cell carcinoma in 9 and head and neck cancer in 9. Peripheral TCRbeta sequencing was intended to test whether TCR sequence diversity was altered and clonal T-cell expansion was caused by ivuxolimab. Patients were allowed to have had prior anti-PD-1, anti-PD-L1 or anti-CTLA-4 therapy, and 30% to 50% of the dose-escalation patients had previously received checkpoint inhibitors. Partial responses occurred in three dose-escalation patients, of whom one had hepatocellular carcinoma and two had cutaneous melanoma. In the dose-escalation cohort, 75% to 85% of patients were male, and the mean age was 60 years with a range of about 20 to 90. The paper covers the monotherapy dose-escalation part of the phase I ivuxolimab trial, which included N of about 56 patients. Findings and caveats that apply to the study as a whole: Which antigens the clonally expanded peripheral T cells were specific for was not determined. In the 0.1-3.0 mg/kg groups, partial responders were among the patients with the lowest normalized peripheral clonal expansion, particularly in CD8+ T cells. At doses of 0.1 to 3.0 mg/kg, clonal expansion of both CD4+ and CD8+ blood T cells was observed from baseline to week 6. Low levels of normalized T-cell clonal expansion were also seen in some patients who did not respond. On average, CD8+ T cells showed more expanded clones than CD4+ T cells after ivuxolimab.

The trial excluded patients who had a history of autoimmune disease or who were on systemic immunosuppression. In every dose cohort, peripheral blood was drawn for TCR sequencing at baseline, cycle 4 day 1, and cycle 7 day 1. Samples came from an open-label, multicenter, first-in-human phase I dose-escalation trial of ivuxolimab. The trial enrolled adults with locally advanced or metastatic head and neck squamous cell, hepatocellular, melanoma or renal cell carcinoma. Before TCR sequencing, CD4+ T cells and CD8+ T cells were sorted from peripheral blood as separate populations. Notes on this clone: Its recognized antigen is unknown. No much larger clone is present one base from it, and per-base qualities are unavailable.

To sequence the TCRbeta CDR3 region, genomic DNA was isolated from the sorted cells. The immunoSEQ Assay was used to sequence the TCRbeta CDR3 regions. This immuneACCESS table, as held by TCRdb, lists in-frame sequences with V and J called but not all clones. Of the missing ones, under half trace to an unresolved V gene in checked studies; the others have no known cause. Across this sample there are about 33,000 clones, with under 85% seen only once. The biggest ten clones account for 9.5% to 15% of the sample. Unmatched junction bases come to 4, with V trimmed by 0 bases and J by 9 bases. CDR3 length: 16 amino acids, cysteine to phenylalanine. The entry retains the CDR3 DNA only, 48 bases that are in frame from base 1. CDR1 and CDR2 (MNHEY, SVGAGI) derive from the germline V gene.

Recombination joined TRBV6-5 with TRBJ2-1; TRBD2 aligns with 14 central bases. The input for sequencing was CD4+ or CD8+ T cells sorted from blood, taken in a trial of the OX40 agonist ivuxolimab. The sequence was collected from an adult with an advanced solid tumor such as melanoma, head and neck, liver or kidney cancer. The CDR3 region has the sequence CASSYSGLAGAVEQFF. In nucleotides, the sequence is TGTGCCAGCAGTTACTCGGGACTAGCGGGGGCGGTTGAGCAGTTCTTC.